Shown below are 30 T cell receptor beta chains from a single sample sequenced in a study of cytomegalovirus exposure and HLA in healthy donors. PCR primers comprised 60 Vbeta and 13 Jbeta primers. The method was immunoSEQ multiplex PCR; TCRdb's version includes in-frame clones alone and lacks a portion of them. This sample has under 150,000 clones; approximately 81% occur once, and the top ten carry about 2%. Sequenced sample: PBMCs. The source is a man aged 18 to 29 in good health and CMV-seronegative.

The chain is built from TRBV5-4 and TRBJ2-5; 11 nucleotides line up with TRBD2. TRBJ2-7 matches the DNA end more closely, so the J call is doubtful. Germline lookup yields CDR1 SGHNT and CDR2 YYREEE (reference sequence). The length of the CDR3 is 15 residues. This CDR3 is CASSLVLAGVIEQYF. The DNA for the CDR3 is TGTGCCAGCAGCTTGGTACTAGCGGGAGTGATCGAGCAGTACTTC.

The chain recombines TRBV6-5 with TRBJ2-5, with D perhaps matching TRBD1 (6 bases). The assigned J gene may be wrong: the sequence end matches TRBJ2-7 better. Germline V gene sequence: CDR1 MNHEY, CDR2 SVGAGI. CDR3 length: 14 amino acids. CDR3 region: CASGNRAQTYEQYF. The CDR3 DNA reads as TGTGCCAGCGGGAACAGGGCGCAAACCTACGAGCAGTACTTC.

For the CDR3, the DNA is TGTGCCAGCAGCGTAGTTACGGGAGTCGACAATGAGCAGTTCTTC. The encoded protein is CASSVVTGVDNEQFF. The chain uses TRBV9 and TRBJ2-1; D may be TRBD2 (6 bases). Germline CDR1 reads SGDLS; CDR2 reads YYNGEE. The V and J ends lost 0 bases and 5 bases respectively, with 12 bases between them. This CDR3 contains 15 residues.

V usage is TRBV19 and J usage is TRBJ2-7; D gene unclear. CDR3 length equals 12 residues. The ends were cut back, 4 bases at V and 3 bases at J, with 7 bases in the middle. Germline-derived CDR1 and CDR2 are LNHDA and SQIVND (reference sequence). CDR3 region: CASSSGVYEQYF. The CDR3 DNA sequence: TGTGCCAGTAGTAGCGGAGTCTACGAGCAGTACTTC.

The chain carries TRBV7-3 and TRBJ2-7; 9 bases agree with TRBD2. The CDR3 has 15 residues. The germline gives CDR1 SGHTA, CDR2 FQGTGA. V trimming: 2 bases; J trimming: 6 bases; junction bases outside the gene matches: 8. Written as DNA, the CDR3 is TGTGCCAGCAGCTTAGTGGCTAGCGGGGCCATCGAGCAGTACTTC. Its translation is CASSLVASGAIEQYF.

The chain recombines TRBV28 with TRBJ2-1; weak D call: TRBD2 (6 bases). This CDR3 spans 17 amino acids. V lost 9 bases and J 6 bases, leaving 27 bases between the germline ends. Germline values: CDR1 MDHEN, CDR2 SYDVKM. The DNA for the CDR3 is TGTGCCAGTTCCACAGATGGCCTAGCTGGGAGGTCCAATGAGCAGTTCTTC. This codes for CASSTDGLAGRSNEQFF.

The gene calls are TRBV7-3 and TRBJ2-1; 13 positions match TRBD2. Looked up from germline, CDR1 is SGHTA and CDR2 is FQGTGA. This CDR3 is built from 16 residues. V lost 4 bases, J lost 8 bases, and 8 bases stayed unmatched. In DNA form, the CDR3 reads TGTGCCAGCAGCTACACTAGCGGGAGGGCGGGCGATGAGCAGTTCTTC. This translates into CASSYTSGRAGDEQFF.

The genes are TRBV10-2 and TRBJ2-5, with D uncertain. The CDR3 spans 14 residues. Germline V lookup: CDR1 WSHSY, CDR2 SAAADI. V was clipped by 0 bases and J by 5 bases, with 10 bases between them. The CDR3 bases are TGCGCCAGCAGTGAGTCTTCTATCCGGGAGACCCAGTACTTC. This sequence encodes CASSESSIRETQYF.

This clone occurred a few times. V gene TRBV7-9 combines with J gene TRBJ1-1; D is uncertain. This CDR3 is built from 14 residues. V lost 3 bases and J lost 5, with 13 bases in between. Germline V gives CDR1 SEHNR, CDR2 FQNEAQ (reference sequence). This CDR3 reads CASSLLGMRTEAFF. The CDR3 bases are TGTGCCAGCAGCTTGTTGGGTATGAGGACTGAAGCTTTCTTT.

This rearrangement joins TRBV6-5 to TRBJ2-1; 10 positions match TRBD2. V shed 7 bases and J 10 bases; nucleotides not matched to a gene: 13. The CDR3 loop spans 15 amino acids. CDR1 is MNHEY, CDR2 SVGAGI, per germline. The CDR3 here is CASNKAGGGGGEQFF. In DNA, the CDR3 is TGTGCCAGCAACAAAGCGGGAGGGGGCGGAGGGGAGCAGTTCTTC.

This chain joins TRBV5-1 and TRBJ2-3; D remains unclear. The CDR3 extends over 12 amino acids. Germline CDR1 reads SGHRS; CDR2 reads YFSETQ. The germline V and J ends were trimmed by 7 bases and 8 bases, with 14 bases remaining between them. The CDR3 region has the DNA TGCGCCAGCGGGCCCATACCATCTACGCAGTATTTT. Translated: CASGPIPSTQYF.

The rearrangement links TRBV5-4 to TRBJ1-2; a possible D gene is TRBD1 (6 bases). Germline CDR1 and CDR2: SGHNT and YYREEE (reference sequence). The CDR3 is 14 amino acids. The V and J ends lost 2 bases and 4 bases respectively, with 12 bases between them. The CDR3 here is CASSFYRASYGYTF. In DNA, the CDR3 is TGTGCCAGCAGCTTTTACAGGGCATCCTATGGCTACACCTTC.

The CDR3 is CASSFTSDINEQFF. CDR3 nucleotides: TGCGCCAGCAGCTTTACTAGCGACATCAATGAGCAGTTCTTC. The chain recombines TRBV5-1 with TRBJ2-1, with TRBD2 identical over 7 bases. Germline lookup yields CDR1 SGHRS and CDR2 YFSETQ. The CDR3 consists of 14 residues. V dropped 2 bases and J dropped 6; count of bases not matched to a gene: 5. Together with reference TRBV5-1 and TRBJ2-1, the CDR3 gives the full variable domain: KAGVTQTPRYLIKTRGQQVTLSCSPISGHRSVSWYQQTPGQGLQFLFEYFSETQRNKGNFPGRFSGRQFSNSRSEMNVSTLELGDSALYLCASSFTSDINEQFFGPGTRLTVL.

This rearrangement joins TRBV4-1 to TRBJ2-7; 9 bases match TRBD1. The J call may not be correct, given that the DNA end is closer to TRBJ2-1. Germline values: CDR1 MGHRA, CDR2 YSYEKL. The CDR3 runs to 18 residues. This chain's CDR3 is CASSQDRGASGAYNEQFF. The CDR3, as DNA: TGCGCCAGCAGCCAGGACAGGGGCGCGAGCGGGGCCTACAATGAGCAGTTCTTC.

This clone was seen just once. The chain links TRBV10-2 to TRBJ2-7, with a possible D match to TRBD1 (6 bases). This CDR3 spans 12 amino acids. From germline, CDR1 is WSHSY and CDR2 SAAADI. Trimming shortened V by 6 bases and J by 6 bases, and 12 bases separated the two germline ends. The CDR3 nucleotides read TGCGCCAGCAGGGACAGAATCTCCGAGCAGTACGTC. Amino acids: CASRDRISEQYV.

This chain connects TRBV9 to TRBJ2-7, with 12 bases lining up with TRBD2. V lost 4 bases and J lost 2; bases outside the gene matches: 4. CDR3 length equals 15 residues. Germline V gene sequence: CDR1 SGDLS, CDR2 YYNGEE. CDR3 DNA sequence: TGTGCCAGCAGCTTGACTAGCGGGGGCCCCTACGAGCAGTACTTC. Its translation: CASSLTSGGPYEQYF.

This clone was recorded a few times. The gene calls are TRBV6-5 and TRBJ1-1, with 8 bases that match TRBD1. The CDR3 is 14 residues long. The V and J ends lost 4 bases and 7 bases, in that order; junction bases with no gene match: 8. Germline V gene sequence: CDR1 MNHEY, CDR2 SVGAGI. The CDR3 loop reads CASSSPGGVGEAFF. The CDR3, as DNA: TGTGCCAGCAGTTCCCCAGGGGGCGTAGGTGAAGCTTTCTTT.

J is TRBJ2-1 and V is TRBV13; 9 bases are a match to TRBD2. The CDR3 is made up of 15 amino acids. The trim removed 5 bases at V and 5 bases at J, leaving 7 bases unmatched. Germline assignment: CDR1 PRHDT and CDR2 FYEKMQ (reference sequence). This CDR3 is CASSISGSGNNEQFF. CDR3 coding DNA: TGTGCCAGCAGCATTAGCGGGAGTGGGAACAATGAGCAGTTCTTC.

The J gene is TRBJ1-2, the V gene TRBV5-1; 7 bases line up with TRBD1. Germline loops: CDR1 SGHRS, CDR2 YFSETQ. The CDR3 consists of 13 residues. J lost 6 bases, V lost 2 bases, and 4 bases had no gene match. The CDR3 DNA is TGCGCCAGCAGCTTACAGGGGTTTGATGGCTACACCTTC. Its protein is CASSLQGFDGYTF.

This chain joins TRBV7-9 and TRBJ1-1; D unclear. The germline V and J ends were trimmed by 6 bases and 3 bases, with 20 bases remaining between them. This CDR3 is 16 amino acids long. The germline gives CDR1 SEHNR, CDR2 FQNEAQ (reference sequence). The CDR3 region has the DNA TGTGCCAGCAGGCCTGGCTGGGGAGTTGGGCACACTGAAGCTTTCTTT. This encodes CASRPGWGVGHTEAFF.

The V call is TRBV19, the J call TRBJ2-1; D gene ambiguous. The germline V gene encodes CDR1 LNHDA and CDR2 SQIVND (reference sequence). CDR3 length: 16 amino acids. V dropped 5 bases and J dropped 2 bases, with 16 bases sitting between them. The CDR3 DNA reads TGTGCCAGTAGTTCCGGCGACTCTTATCCCTACAATGAGCAGTTCTTC. The encoded protein is CASSSGDSYPYNEQFF.

The CDR3 loop reads CAWSDWGQLQETQYF. The CDR3 DNA sequence: TGTGCCTGGAGTGACTGGGGACAGTTACAAGAGACCCAGTACTTC. The rearrangement joins TRBV30 to TRBJ2-5; 7 nucleotides align to TRBD1. The V gene end was trimmed by 1 base and the J gene end by 2 bases; junction bases not matched to a gene: 7. The length of the CDR3 is 15 residues. Germline V gives CDR1 GTSNPN, CDR2 SVGIG (reference sequence).

The chain combines TRBV2 with TRBJ2-2; D might be TRBD1 (7 bases). This CDR3 region has 15 residues. CDR1 and CDR2 from the germline V gene are SNHLY and FYNNEI. Trimming stripped 7 bases from V and 6 bases from J, with 18 bases between. DNA of the CDR3: TGTGCCAGCAATCAGGATCAGGGGGGCGCCGGGGAGCTGTTTTTT. The encoded protein is CASNQDQGGAGELFF.

This chain uses TRBV28 with TRBJ1-2; no reliable D call. From germline, CDR1 is MDHEN and CDR2 SYDVKM. The CDR3 consists of 15 residues. With 1 base removed from V and 5 bases from J, the gap between germline ends came to 14 bases. The CDR3 protein is CASSLYRGPVYGYTF. The CDR3 DNA reads as TGTGCCAGCAGTTTATATCGAGGGCCGGTGTATGGCTACACCTTC.

This clone is a singleton in its sample. The CDR3 here is CASRPRGTQRRGQPQHF. The CDR3 nucleotides read TGTGCCAGCAGGCCGAGAGGGACACAGAGGCGGGGGCAGCCCCAGCATTTT. The chain combines TRBV28 with TRBJ1-5; possible D gene TRBD1, 6 bases. Germline-derived CDR1 and CDR2 are MDHEN and SYDVKM. The CDR3 extends over 17 amino acids. V was cut by 6 bases and J by 7 bases, with 25 bases left in between.

This clone was detected once. V gene TRBV4-1 combines with J gene TRBJ2-1; 14 nucleotides align to TRBD2. Germline CDR1 is MGHRA and CDR2 is YSYEKL. V shed 4 bases and J 0 bases; nucleotides not matched to a gene: 8. This CDR3 spans 19 amino acids. The CDR3 is CASSRPGTSGRGSYNEQFF. Written as DNA, the CDR3 is TGCGCCAGCAGCCGACCCGGGACTAGCGGGAGAGGCTCCTACAATGAGCAGTTCTTC.

The gene calls are TRBV5-8 and TRBJ1-5, with 12 bases fitting TRBD1. Germline V CDR1 and CDR2: SGHTS, YDEGEE. This CDR3 spans 18 amino acids. J lost 0 bases, V lost 3 bases, and 7 bases had no gene match. The CDR3 here is CASSSGGTGGHSNQPQHF. CDR3 sequence (DNA): TGTGCCAGCAGCTCCGGGGGGACAGGGGGCCATAGCAATCAGCCCCAGCATTTT.

J is TRBJ2-5 and V is TRBV7-2; 9 nucleotides line up with TRBD2. Judging by the DNA end, TRBJ2-7 fits better; the J call may be wrong. The CDR3 contains 15 residues. Germline V gene data show CDR1 as SGHTA and CDR2 as FQGNSA. The CDR3 loop reads CASSSSGVRSYEQYF. In nucleotides, the CDR3 is TGTGCCAGCAGCTCTAGCGGGGTTCGGTCCTACGAGCAGTACTTC.

The chain recombines TRBV7-9 with TRBJ1-1; D remains unclear. Germline CDR1 is SEHNR and CDR2 is FQNEAQ (reference sequence). The CDR3 extends over 14 amino acids. Between the trimmed V and J ends, which lost 6 bases and 9 bases, there was a span of 20 bases. In DNA form, the CDR3 reads TGTGCCAGCAGGGATACCTTAGAGCAGCGCAAAGCTTTCTTT. Its translation: CASRDTLEQRKAFF.

The chain links TRBV29-1 to TRBJ2-1; D is uncertain. This CDR3 is 10 amino acids long. Germline CDR1 and CDR2: SQVTM and ANQGSEA. V was cut by 8 bases and J by 9 bases, with 11 bases left in between. The CDR3 region is CSLSDSEQFF. CDR3 nucleotide sequence: TGCAGCCTATCCGATTCTGAGCAGTTCTTC.